These T cell receptor beta chains were read from a single sample in a study of T cell responses to AZD1222 COVID-19 vaccine. Assay used: immunoSEQ multiplex PCR; TCRdb lists only in-frame clones, some missing. This table has 150,000 to 200,000 clones, about nine tenths appearing once. The source was peripheral blood, collected on day 0 of AZD1222 vaccination. Source of these receptors: an adult in good health. Both conserved end residues are part of each CDR3. A D gene is named only where the DNA matches it firmly. Clone size is given for some rows only: seen once, a few or many times, or a class if the clone is expanded.

d_gene	abundance	j_gene	v_gene	CDR3nt	CDR3aa
-	once	TRBJ1-1	TRBV5-1	TGCGCCAGCAGCTCCCAAGGTGGGGGGATGAACACTGAAGCTTTCTTT	CASSSQGGGMNTEAFF
-	-	TRBJ1-2	TRBV28	TGTGCCAGCAGTTTGCGCGGTAGTAGATGGGGTAACTATGGCTACACCTTC	CASSLRGSRWGNYGYTF
-	-	TRBJ2-7	TRBV3-1/TRBV3-2	TGTGCCAGCAGCCTAAACTACGAGCAGTACTTC	CASSLNYEQYF
-	-	TRBJ2-4	TRBV6-2/TRBV6-3	TGTGCCAGCAGTTACGCGCAGGGAATGAACATTCAGTACTTC	CASSYAQGMNIQYF
-	-	TRBJ1-2	TRBV12-3/TRBV12-4	TGTGCCAGCAGTTTATCTCCCTGGGGCTACACCTTC	CASSLSPWGYTF
-	-	TRBJ2-3	TRBV27	TGTGCCAGCACTTCCCCCCAAGCGGTACCTTCAGATACGCAGTATTTT	CASTSPQAVPSDTQYF
TRBD1	-	TRBJ1-4	TRBV19	TGTGCCAGTAGTATAGATCGGGCAGGGGGGAATGAAAAACTGTTTTTT	CASSIDRAGGNEKLFF
TRBD1	-	TRBJ1-4	TRBV2	TGTGCCAGCACCTACAGGGGAGCTAATGAAAAACTGTTTTTT	CASTYRGANEKLFF
-	-	TRBJ2-3	TRBV7-6	TGTGCCAGCAGCTCCTGGGTGGAAAGCACAGATACGCAGTATTTT	CASSSWVESTDTQYF
-	-	TRBJ2-3	TRBV7-2	TGTGCCAGCAGCTTAACTCAGACCACGGCAGATACGCAGTATTTT	CASSLTQTTADTQYF
-	-	TRBJ2-2	TRBV2	TGTGCCAGCAAGGAGGGCACCGGGGAGCTGTTTTTT	CASKEGTGELFF
TRBD2	-	TRBJ2-2	TRBV7-2	TGTGCCAGCAGCACTGGACTAGCGAACACCGGGGAGCTGTTTTTT	CASSTGLANTGELFF
TRBD1	few	TRBJ1-1	TRBV7-9	TGTGCCAGCAGCTCGGGGACAGGAGTGAACACTGAAGCTTTCTTT	CASSSGTGVNTEAFF
-	once	TRBJ1-3	TRBV6-1	TGTGCCAGCAGTGTTTGGCTTTCTGGATCTGGAAACACCATATATTTT	CASSVWLSGSGNTIYF
-	-	TRBJ1-6	TRBV6-5	TGTGCCAGCAGCACCCCAGGACCGGATAATTCACCCCTCCACTTT	CASSTPGPDNSPLHF
-	-	TRBJ1-3	TRBV27	TGTGCCAGCAGCCCCGGGTTCGGGAAGGAATCTGGAAACACCATATATTTT	CASSPGFGKESGNTIYF
TRBD1	-	TRBJ1-1	TRBV7-2	TGTGCCAGCAGCTTAGCGGGGACAGGAGTGAACACTGAAGCTTTCTTT	CASSLAGTGVNTEAFF
-	-	TRBJ1-2	TRBV14	TGTGCCAGCAGCCAAGGAGGGGGTCGGAACTATGGCTACACCTTC	CASSQGGGRNYGYTF
-	-	TRBJ1-3	TRBV4-3	TGCGCCAGCAGCCAAATTCGGAGCTCTGGAAACACCATATATTTT	CASSQIRSSGNTIYF
-	-	TRBJ2-7	TRBV12-3/TRBV12-4	TGTGCCAGCAGTTTAACCTCCTACGAGCAGTACTTC	CASSLTSYEQYF
TRBD2	-	TRBJ2-1	TRBV7-3	TGTGCCAGCAGCTGGACTAGCGGGATGGGGAATGAGCAGTTCTTC	CASSWTSGMGNEQFF
-	-	TRBJ2-1	TRBV4-1	TGCGCCAGCAGCCAAGAAGACCGAACCTACAATGAGCAGTTCTTC	CASSQEDRTYNEQFF
-	-	TRBJ1-2	TRBV6-5	TGTGCCAGCAACACAGGTGACTGGTCACACTACACCTTC	CASNTGDWSHYTF
-	once	TRBJ1-4	TRBV12-3/TRBV12-4	TGTGCCAGTAAAGGCCCAACTAATGAAAAACTGTTTTTT	CASKGPTNEKLFF
-	-	TRBJ2-1	TRBV11-2	TGTGCCAGCAGCCCGCGGACCAGATACGAGCAGTTCTTC	CASSPRTRYEQFF
-	-	TRBJ2-2	TRBV27	TGTGCCAGCAGTTTAAACCTTCGGCCGGGTTGGGCGAACACCGGGGAGCTGTTTTTT	CASSLNLRPGWANTGELFF
TRBD2	-	TRBJ2-7	TRBV15	TGTGCCACCAGCAGAGCTACAGCGGGGCTAGCGGAGCAGTACTTC	CATSRATAGLAEQYF
-	-	TRBJ2-7	TRBV10-3	TGTGCCATCAGTGGGCATAATCGGGCCTACGAGCAGTACTTC	CAISGHNRAYEQYF
-	-	TRBJ2-5	TRBV5-1	TGCGCCAGCAGCTTGGGGGATCGAGAGACCCAGTACTTC	CASSLGDRETQYF
-	-	TRBJ1-2	TRBV30	TGTGCCTGGAGCTCAGGGTTATACGGTGGCTACACCTTC	CAWSSGLYGGYTF
-	-	TRBJ2-2	TRBV28	TGTGCCAGCAGTTTAGACAGGCGAAACACCGGGGAGCTGTTTTTT	CASSLDRRNTGELFF
-	once	TRBJ1-3	TRBV5-1	TGCGCCAGCAGCCCCCTGGCAGGCGGGGAGAACACCATATATTTT	CASSPLAGGENTIYF
TRBD2	-	TRBJ2-1	TRBV7-2	TGTGCCAGCAGCGCCCACACTAGCGCGAGCTCCTACAATGAGCAGTTCTTC	CASSAHTSASSYNEQFF
-	-	TRBJ2-1	TRBV7-9	TGTGCCATATCGGCTAACAATGAGCAGTTCTTC	CAISANNEQFF
-	-	TRBJ1-3	TRBV7-8	TGTGCCAGCGGCCAGTGGGAAAACACCATATATTTT	CASGQWENTIYF
TRBD2	-	TRBJ2-3	TRBV3-1/TRBV3-2	TGTGCCAGCAGCCAAGGAGCGGGGGCCCCCACAGATACGCAGTATTTT	CASSQGAGAPTDTQYF
TRBD1	few	TRBJ1-6	TRBV6-5	TGTGCCAGCAGTTACAACAGGGGGAATTCACCCCTCCACTTT	CASSYNRGNSPLHF
-	-	TRBJ1-2	TRBV7-9	TGTGCCAGCAGCCAAGGCCGAGGGGAGGGCTACACCTTC	CASSQGRGEGYTF
-	-	TRBJ2-7	TRBV5-6	TGTGCCAGCAGTCCCCAGGGCGGAGTATACGAGCAGTACTTC	CASSPQGGVYEQYF
TRBD1	once	TRBJ1-3	TRBV7-2	TGTGCCAGCTCGACGGAGACAGGGTACACCATATATTTT	CASSTETGYTIYF
-	-	TRBJ2-5	TRBV14	TGTGCCAGCAGCCCGCTCGGATTGGGACTGGACCAAGAGACCCAGTACTTC	CASSPLGLGLDQETQYF
TRBD1	-	TRBJ2-7	TRBV28	TGTGCCAGCAGTCATACCGGGACAGGAATGTCAGATCCGAGCTCCTACGAGCAGTACTTC	CASSHTGTGMSDPSSYEQYF
-	once	TRBJ2-2	TRBV7-3	TGTGCCAGCAGCTCCCCGGGGCAGAACACCGGGGAGCTGTTTTTT	CASSSPGQNTGELFF
-	-	TRBJ2-1	TRBV28	TGTGCCACTTATTACCGGGACAACAATGAGCAGTTCTTC	CATYYRDNNEQFF
-	-	TRBJ1-5	TRBV6-5	TGTGCCAGCAGTTACGGGCAGATTTATAGCAATCAGCCCCAGCATTTT	CASSYGQIYSNQPQHF
TRBD2	-	TRBJ2-7	TRBV2	TGTGCCAGCAGTGCCCCCGGGGAGGGTAAAACCTACGAGCAGTACTTC	CASSAPGEGKTYEQYF
TRBD1	-	TRBJ1-5	TRBV19	TGTGCCAGTAGTTCGGGGACAGGGGGACAGCCCCAGCATTTT	CASSSGTGGQPQHF
TRBD1	-	TRBJ2-3	TRBV27	TGTGCCAGCAGTTTGTCCAGGGGGTTCGGTTCAGATACGCAGTATTTT	CASSLSRGFGSDTQYF
TRBD2	-	TRBJ2-5	TRBV11-3	TGTGCCAGCAGCTTTACTAGCGGGGAAGAGACCCAGTACTTC	CASSFTSGEETQYF
-	-	TRBJ2-1	TRBV6-5	TGTGCCAGCAGCCTACACGGAGGGGGCAATGAGCAGTTCTTC	CASSLHGGGNEQFF
-	-	TRBJ1-1	TRBV6-5	TGTGCCAGCACTCCCATAGCACCGGTCATAACTGAAGCTTTCTTT	CASTPIAPVITEAFF
-	-	TRBJ1-1	TRBV5-6	TGTGCCAGCAGCTCCGGCGGCACTGAAGCTTTCTTT	CASSSGGTEAFF
-	-	TRBJ1-1	TRBV7-2	TGTGCCAGCACCCCTTCCATGAACACTGAAGCTTTCTTT	CASTPSMNTEAFF
-	-	TRBJ1-5	TRBV2	TGTGCCAGCACTGAATCCAGAGGGGGGTCTCAGCCCCAGCATTTT	CASTESRGGSQPQHF
-	-	TRBJ1-5	TRBV4-1	TGCGCCAGCAGCCAAGGCGAGCAAGAATGGCAGCCCCAGCATTTT	CASSQGEQEWQPQHF
-	-	TRBJ1-3	TRBV28	TGTGCCAGCAGTCTTTCAGGAAACACCATATATTTT	CASSLSGNTIYF
TRBD1	few	TRBJ1-1	TRBV30	TGTGCCTGGATCCCCAGGGGGCCCACTGAAGCTTTCTTT	CAWIPRGPTEAFF
TRBD2	-	TRBJ2-1	TRBV28	TGTGCCAGCAGTTCAGGACTAGCGGGAGGGAGAAATGAGCAGTTCTTC	CASSSGLAGGRNEQFF
TRBD1	-	TRBJ1-1	TRBV27	TGTGCCAGCAGTTTAAGCTCCGACAGGGTGGGAACTGAAGCTTTCTTT	CASSLSSDRVGTEAFF
-	-	TRBJ2-7	TRBV28	TGTGCCAGCAGTTCGTATGCAGGGCCACCCTACGAGCAGTACTTC	CASSSYAGPPYEQYF